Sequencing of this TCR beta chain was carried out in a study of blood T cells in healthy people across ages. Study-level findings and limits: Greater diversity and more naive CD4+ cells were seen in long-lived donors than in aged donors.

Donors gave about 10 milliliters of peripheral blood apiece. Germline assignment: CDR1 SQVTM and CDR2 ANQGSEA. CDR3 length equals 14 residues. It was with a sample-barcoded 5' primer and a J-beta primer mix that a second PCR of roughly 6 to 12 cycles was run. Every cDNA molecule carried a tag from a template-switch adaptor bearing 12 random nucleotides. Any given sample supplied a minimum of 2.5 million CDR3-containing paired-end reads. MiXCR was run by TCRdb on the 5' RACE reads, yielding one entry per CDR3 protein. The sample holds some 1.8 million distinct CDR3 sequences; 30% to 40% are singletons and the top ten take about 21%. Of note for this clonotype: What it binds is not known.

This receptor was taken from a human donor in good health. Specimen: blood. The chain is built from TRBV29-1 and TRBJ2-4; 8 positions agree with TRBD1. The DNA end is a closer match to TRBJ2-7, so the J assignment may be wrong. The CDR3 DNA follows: TGCAGCGTTGAGCTAAGGGACAGGTTCTACGAGCAGTACTTC. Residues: CSVELRDRFYEQYF.